The clone carrying this T cell receptor (beta chain) has more than one count but fewer than ten. The data derive from a study of regulatory T cells in long-lasting Graves disease. Building the TCR beta libraries relied on iRepertoire HTBI primers, and CDR3 regions underwent Arm-PCR. Via MiXCR, TCRdb re-called the multiplex PCR reads, giving one row per CDR3 protein. The sample records hundreds of thousands of distinct CDR3 sequences, 15% to 20% being singletons. As for time point: newly diagnosed GD, antithyroid drugs for less than 3 months. RNA isolated from PBMCs was used to make the TCR library. CDR3 length: 13 amino acids. V was shortened by 2 bases and J by 4 bases, with 6 bases between the two germline ends. Germline V CDR1 and CDR2: MGHRA, YSYEKL. Separately, the same data were catalogued under a study of T cells in Graves' hyperthyroidism and ophthalmopathy.

The sequences come from peripheral blood mononuclear cells (PBMCs), collected at new diagnosis, from a patient treated with antithyroid drugs. J is TRBJ2-1 and V is TRBV4-1, with D unclear. The TCR sequence derives from a woman in her 30s with Graves disease. The CDR3 sequence: CASSQSWYNEQFF. The CDR3 DNA reads as TGCGCCAGCAGCCAATCATGGTACAATGAGCAGTTCTTC.